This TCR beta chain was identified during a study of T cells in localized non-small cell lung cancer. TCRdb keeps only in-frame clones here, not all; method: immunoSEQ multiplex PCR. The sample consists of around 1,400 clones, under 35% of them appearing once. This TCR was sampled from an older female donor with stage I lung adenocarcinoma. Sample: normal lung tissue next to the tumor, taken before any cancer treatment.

CDR3 amino acids: CATSRDRRTWDEQFF. The CDR3, as DNA: TGTGCCACCAGCAGAGATCGAAGGACTTGGGATGAGCAGTTCTTC. The chain carries TRBV15 and TRBJ2-1; tentatively, D is TRBD2 (5 bases). The CDR3 spans 15 residues. The germline gives CDR1 LNHNV, CDR2 YYDKDF (reference sequence). Trimming took off 0 bases at V and 8 bases at J, with 14 bases between the two ends.